The 19 T cell receptor beta chains reported below all come from one sample, sequenced in a study of blood T cell repertoires in COVID-19. Only in-frame clones appear in the TCRdb table, and some are missing; sequencing was by immunoSEQ multiplex PCR. The sample shows over 150,000 clones, about 80% of them seen only once. Sequences were obtained from peripheral blood. The receptors here all came from a human donor with acute or convalescent COVID-19. The donor label of this sample is uncertain.

In its sample, this clone was seen once. The genes are TRBV15 and TRBJ1-5; D unresolved. Germline values: CDR1 LNHNV, CDR2 YYDKDF (reference sequence). The CDR3 is made up of 15 amino acids. Trimming pared 5 bases from V and 7 bases from J, leaving 18 bases between. The CDR3 reads CATSAGGRVGQPQHF. CDR3 sequence (DNA): TGTGCCACCAGCGCCGGAGGAAGGGTTGGCCAGCCCCAGCATTTT.

This clone was seen only once. The V and J genes are TRBV9 and TRBJ1-1; 8 bases align to TRBD1. The trim removed 4 bases at V and 0 bases at J, leaving 8 bases unmatched. This CDR3 region has 16 residues. From germline, CDR1 is SGDLS and CDR2 YYNGEE. CDR3 coding DNA: TGTGCCAGCAGCAGAGGACAGGGATACATGAACACTGAAGCTTTCTTT. Translated, it gives CASSRGQGYMNTEAFF.

The rearrangement uses TRBV28 and TRBJ1-1, with D uncertain. The CDR3 loop spans 14 amino acids. Trimming shortened V by 6 bases and J by 1 base, and 12 bases separated the two germline ends. The germline V gene has CDR1 MDHEN and CDR2 SYDVKM. CDR3 nucleotide sequence: TGTGCCAGCAGCTCAAGCAACAGGAACACTGAAGCTTTCTTT. Translated: CASSSSNRNTEAFF. The full variable domain, completed using reference TRBV28 and TRBJ1-1, is DVKVTQSSRYLVKRTGEKVFLECVQDMDHENMFWYRQDPGLGLRLIYFSYDVKMKEKGDIPEGYSVSREKKERFSLILESASTNQTSMYLCASSSSNRNTEAFFGQGTRLTVV.

The chain couples TRBV9 to TRBJ2-1; a possible D gene is TRBD2 (5 bases). This CDR3 has 14 amino acids. Trimming took 0 bases from V and 6 from J, leaving 10 bases between them. Germline V gene data show CDR1 as SGDLS and CDR2 as YYNGEE. The CDR3 DNA reads TGTGCCAGCAGCGTAGGAGGGAGTCTCAATGAGCAGTTCTTC. Translation gives CASSVGGSLNEQFF.

The genes are TRBV2 and TRBJ2-1; 12 nucleotides line up with TRBD2. The length of the CDR3 is 17 residues. The V gene's germline CDR1 is SNHLY and CDR2 FYNNEI. The junction had 9 bases not matched to a gene; V was cut back by 2 bases and J by 7 bases. For the CDR3, the DNA is TGTGCCAGCAGTGAAAACCAAGGACTAGCGGGAAATAATGAGCAGTTCTTC. It codes for CASSENQGLAGNNEQFF. Combining the CDR3 with reference TRBV2 and TRBJ2-1 gives the whole variable domain EPEVTQTPSHQVTQMGQEVILRCVPISNHLYFYWYRQILGQKVEFLVSFYNNEISEKSEIFDDQFSVERPDGSNFTLKIRSTKLEDSAMYFCASSENQGLAGNNEQFFGPGTRLTVL.

The V and J genes are TRBV30 and TRBJ1-2; 8 bases map to TRBD1. From germline, CDR1 is GTSNPN and CDR2 SVGIG (reference sequence). Trimming cost V 5 bases and J 7 bases; bases outside gene matches: 6. The CDR3 extends over 12 amino acids. As DNA, the CDR3 is TGTGCCTGGTCGCTCCAGGGGGCTGGCTACACCTTC. Its translation: CAWSLQGAGYTF.

The table lists this clone with a few counts. This chain links TRBV28 with TRBJ2-7; 8 positions agree with TRBD2. The CDR3 spans 13 residues. The germline V gene encodes CDR1 MDHEN and CDR2 SYDVKM. V shed 6 bases, J shed 4 bases, and the junction held 5 bases outside the gene matches. The CDR3 loop reads CASRSASGYEQYF. The CDR3 DNA reads as TGTGCCAGCAGGTCGGCTAGCGGGTACGAGCAGTACTTC.

This clone was recorded a few times. This chain uses TRBV6-4 with TRBJ1-2; 7 positions agree with TRBD1. CDR1 and CDR2 from the germline V gene are MRHNA and SNTAGT. The CDR3 contains 15 residues. Trimming removed 2 bases from V and 5 bases from J; junction bases left unmatched: 8. The CDR3 DNA follows: TGTGCCAGCAGTGACGGGAAGGGGGCTGAGTATGGCTACACCTTC. Translation gives CASSDGKGAEYGYTF.

The chain couples TRBV4-3 to TRBJ1-2, with TRBD1 as a possible D gene (6 bases). CDR1 is LGHNA, CDR2 YSLEER, per germline. CDR3 length: 16 amino acids. The V end was cut by 0 bases, the J end by 7 bases, with 18 bases between. The CDR3 spells CASSQDLGAAAAGYTF. The CDR3 nucleotides read TGCGCCAGCAGCCAAGATCTGGGGGCGGCGGCTGCTGGCTACACCTTC.

This clone was counted only a few times. The chain has TRBV10-3 and TRBJ2-7, with D possibly TRBD2 on 5 matching bases. The CDR3 is 12 amino acids. Germline CDR1 is ENHRY and CDR2 is SYGVKD. V was clipped by 11 bases and J by 4 bases, with 15 bases between them. The CDR3, as DNA: TGTGCCCACTCCGGGAATGGATACGAGCAGTACTTC. Translation gives CAHSGNGYEQYF.

The chain combines TRBV7-2 with TRBJ2-2; D not resolved. The CDR3 is made up of 15 amino acids. CDR1 is SGHTA, CDR2 FQGNSA, per germline. V lost 8 bases and J 4 bases, leaving 17 bases between the germline ends. CDR3 sequence: CASGNSLPGTGELFF. Written as DNA, the CDR3 is TGTGCCAGCGGCAACTCGCTCCCGGGCACCGGGGAGCTGTTTTTT.

This clone has more than one count but fewer than ten. The chain employs TRBV7-8 and TRBJ2-3; 14 bases match TRBD2. Germline CDR1 is SGHVS and CDR2 is FQNEAQ. The CDR3 runs 19 residues. V was clipped by 4 bases and J by 5 bases; unmatched bases: 14. In DNA, the CDR3 is TGTGCCAGCAGCTATTACGGGACTAGCGGGAGACGCCCGGGAGATACGCAGTATTTT. Its translation is CASSYYGTSGRRPGDTQYF.

V and J are TRBV6-5 and TRBJ1-4; TRBD1 might be the D (6 bases). The CDR3 is 14 amino acids. Germline V gives CDR1 MNHEY, CDR2 SVGAGI. Between the trimmed V and J ends, which lost 2 bases and 6 bases, there was a span of 10 bases. The CDR3 DNA follows: TGTGCCAGCAGTTACGTGGCAGGGGATGAAAAACTGTTTTTT. Amino acid sequence: CASSYVAGDEKLFF.

This sequence joins TRBV20-1 and TRBJ1-2; maybe TRBD1 (6 bases). V lost 3 bases, J lost 11 bases, and 25 bases lay in between. The CDR3 extends over 15 amino acids. Looked up from germline, CDR1 is DFQATT and CDR2 is SNEGSKA (reference sequence). This CDR3 is CSASQSGVLGFGYTF. CDR3 DNA: TGCAGTGCTAGTCAGTCAGGGGTGCTCGGATTTGGGTACACCTTC.

V is TRBV28 and J is TRBJ1-5; no definite D call. V lost 6 bases and J 2 bases, leaving 8 bases between the germline ends. This CDR3 has 13 amino acids. From germline, CDR1 is MDHEN and CDR2 SYDVKM. As DNA, the CDR3 is TGTGCCAGCAGCCTGTTCGGCAATCAGCCCCAGCATTTT. Translated: CASSLFGNQPQHF.

The genes are TRBV6-4 and TRBJ1-2, with 11 bases lining up with TRBD1. Trimming removed 6 bases from V and 2 bases from J; junction bases left unmatched: 5. CDR1 and CDR2 (germline): MRHNA, SNTAGT. The CDR3 is made up of 15 amino acids. The DNA of the CDR3 is TGTGCCAGCAGGGCCGGGACAGGGGGGAACTATGGCTACACCTTC. Translating gives CASRAGTGGNYGYTF.

This chain connects TRBV12-5 to TRBJ2-2, with 8 bases aligning to TRBD2. Germline V gene data show CDR1 as LGHNT and CDR2 as FRNRAP. The ends lost 1 base at V and 5 bases at J; junction bases unmatched: 6. This CDR3 has 16 amino acids. The CDR3 region is CASGLGVAGKTGELFF. Here the CDR3 DNA reads TGTGCTAGTGGTTTGGGGGTAGCGGGAAAAACCGGGGAGCTGTTTTTT.

This clone was detected many times. V usage is TRBV6-5 and J usage is TRBJ2-2; D might be TRBD1 (6 bases). V lost 5 bases and J 6 bases, leaving 16 bases between the germline ends. The CDR3 loop spans 15 amino acids. Germline CDR1 and CDR2: MNHEY and SVGAGI. Written as DNA, the CDR3 is TGTGCCAGCAGTAACACAGGGACGTTGCCCGGGGAGCTGTTTTTT. It codes for CASSNTGTLPGELFF.

V and J are TRBV19 and TRBJ2-2; D is uncertain. Germline V CDR1 and CDR2: LNHDA, SQIVND (reference sequence). The CDR3 contains 15 residues. Trimming took 1 base from V and 3 from J, leaving 9 bases between them. As DNA, the CDR3 is TGTGCCAGTAGTATAGTGAACACAGACACCGGGGAGCTGTTTTTT. Its translation is CASSIVNTDTGELFF.